The following is a T cell receptor beta chain sequence with its context. Its target is unknown. At one of its ends the junction is not consistent with the germline gene, which may arise from a read error. CDR3 length equals 15 residues. Unique molecular identifiers tagged the TCR beta cDNA libraries. TCRdb itself ran the PCR reads through MiXCR, one entry per CDR3 protein. The sample holds fewer than 600,000 distinct CDR3 sequences; roughly 45% are singletons and the top ten take 12%. This entry is derived from a study of post-analysis software for immune sequencing data. Findings of the study overall: Patients showed TRBV5-6, TRBV5-1 and TRBV20-1 among roughly 5 TRBV segments more frequent than in controls.

The J gene is TRBJ2-1, the V gene TRBV12-3 or TRBV12-4; D assignment may be TRBD1 or TRBD2 (6 bases each). Sequencing used blood. The sequence was collected from a girl between 10 and 17 years old with multiple sclerosis. The chain's CDR3 is CASSTWEAGGNEQCF. CDR3 nucleotide sequence: TGTGCCAGCAGCACCTGGGAGGCCGGGGGCAATGAGCAGTGCTTC.